These 5 T cell receptor beta chains were sequenced from one sample in a study of blood T cell repertoires in COVID-19. Repertoires were generated with immunoSEQ multiplex PCR, while TCRdb's copy carries only in-frame clones and drops some. The data contain about 180,000 clones, approximately 88% of them seen just once; the ten biggest clones take up around 9.5%. Sequenced material: PBMCs or T cells enriched from blood (not recorded which). Receptors were obtained from a woman aged 18-29 years who had recovered from COVID-19.

This chain uses TRBV5-1 with TRBJ1-2; D unresolved. V was cut by 0 bases and J by 2 bases, with 14 bases left in between. The germline CDR1 and CDR2 sequences are SGHRS and YFSETQ. This CDR3 is built from 16 residues. The DNA of the CDR3 is TGCGCCAGCAGCTTGGATGGAGGGAACGTAAACTATGGCTACACCTTC. Translating gives CASSLDGGNVNYGYTF.

The chain carries TRBV30 and TRBJ2-2; possible D gene TRBD2, 6 bases. V was pared by 1 base and J by 6 bases, with 15 bases between. Germline CDR1 and CDR2: GTSNPN and SVGIG (reference sequence). This CDR3 comprises 15 residues. The CDR3 sequence: CAWSEGSGSAGELFF. For the CDR3, the DNA is TGTGCCTGGAGTGAGGGGAGCGGGTCTGCCGGGGAGCTGTTTTTT. Full variable domain (missing parts from reference TRBV30 and TRBJ2-2): SQTIHQWPATLVQPVGSPLSLECTVEGTSNPNLYWYRQAAGRGLQLLFYSVGIGQISSEVPQNLSASRPQDRQFILSSKKLLLSDSGFYLCAWSEGSGSAGELFFGEGSRLTVL.

This sequence joins TRBV11-3 and TRBJ2-1, with 7 bases aligning to TRBD2. CDR1 SGHNT and CDR2 YENEEA come from the germline V gene. The CDR3 totals 16 residues. The V and J ends lost 4 bases and 6 bases, in that order; junction bases with no gene match: 12. The CDR3 is CASSSDTVQRGNEQFF. Written as DNA, the CDR3 is TGTGCCAGCAGCTCCGATACCGTCCAGCGGGGCAATGAGCAGTTCTTC. The full variable domain, its missing parts supplied by reference TRBV11-3 and TRBJ2-1, is EAGVVQSPRYKIIEKKQPVAFWCNPISGHNTLYWYLQNLGQGPELLIRYENEEAVDDSQLPKDRFSAERLKGVDSTLKIQPAELGDSAVYLCASSSDTVQRGNEQFFGPGTRLTVL.

The chain joins TRBV7-2 to TRBJ1-6; D unclear. The germline CDR1 and CDR2 sequences are SGHTA and FQGNSA. The CDR3 sequence is 16 residues long. Trimming took 1 base from V and 8 from J, leaving 15 bases between them. The CDR3 DNA follows: TGTGCCAGCAGCTTAGTAGGCGGAGTAGGAGATTCACCCCTCCACTTT. The encoded protein is CASSLVGGVGDSPLHF.

This clone was detected only a few times. The V gene is TRBV28, the J gene TRBJ1-1; tentatively, D is TRBD1 (6 bases). The CDR3 loop spans 15 amino acids. The V end lost 8 bases, the J end lost 1 base, and 17 bases lay between the germline ends. Germline values: CDR1 MDHEN, CDR2 SYDVKM. The CDR3 nucleotides are TGTGCCAGCCTTGGATTCCCGACAGGGAACACTGAAGCTTTCTTT. Its translation: CASLGFPTGNTEAFF.